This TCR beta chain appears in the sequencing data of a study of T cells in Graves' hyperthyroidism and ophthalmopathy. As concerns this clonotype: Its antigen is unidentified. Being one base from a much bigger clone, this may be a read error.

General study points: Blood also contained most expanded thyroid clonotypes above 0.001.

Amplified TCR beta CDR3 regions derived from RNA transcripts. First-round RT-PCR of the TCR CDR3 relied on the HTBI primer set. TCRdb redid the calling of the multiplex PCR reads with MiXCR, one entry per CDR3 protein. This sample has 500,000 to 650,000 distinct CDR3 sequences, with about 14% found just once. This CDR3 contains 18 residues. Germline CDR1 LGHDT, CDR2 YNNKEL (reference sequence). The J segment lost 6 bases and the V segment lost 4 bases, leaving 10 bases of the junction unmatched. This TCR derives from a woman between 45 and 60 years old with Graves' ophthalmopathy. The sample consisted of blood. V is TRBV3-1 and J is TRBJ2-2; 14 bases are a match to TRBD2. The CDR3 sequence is CASSPFRGLAGDAGELFF. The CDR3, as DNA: TGTGCCAGCAGCCCCTTTCGGGGACTAGCGGGAGACGCCGGGGAGCTGTTTTTT.